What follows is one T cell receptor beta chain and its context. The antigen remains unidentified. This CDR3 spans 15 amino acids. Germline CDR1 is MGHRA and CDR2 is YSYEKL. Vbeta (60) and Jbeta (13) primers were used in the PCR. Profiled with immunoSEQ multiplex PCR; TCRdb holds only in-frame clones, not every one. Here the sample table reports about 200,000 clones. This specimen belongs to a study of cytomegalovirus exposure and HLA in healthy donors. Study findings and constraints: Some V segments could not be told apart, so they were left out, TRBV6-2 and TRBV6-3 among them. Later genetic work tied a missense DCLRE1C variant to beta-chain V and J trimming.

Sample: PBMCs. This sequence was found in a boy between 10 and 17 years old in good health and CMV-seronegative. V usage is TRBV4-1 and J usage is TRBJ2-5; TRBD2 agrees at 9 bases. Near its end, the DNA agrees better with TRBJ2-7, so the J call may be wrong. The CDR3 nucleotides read TGCGCCAGCAGCCAGATAGCGGGGGCCTCCTACGAGCAGTACTTC. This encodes CASSQIAGASYEQYF.